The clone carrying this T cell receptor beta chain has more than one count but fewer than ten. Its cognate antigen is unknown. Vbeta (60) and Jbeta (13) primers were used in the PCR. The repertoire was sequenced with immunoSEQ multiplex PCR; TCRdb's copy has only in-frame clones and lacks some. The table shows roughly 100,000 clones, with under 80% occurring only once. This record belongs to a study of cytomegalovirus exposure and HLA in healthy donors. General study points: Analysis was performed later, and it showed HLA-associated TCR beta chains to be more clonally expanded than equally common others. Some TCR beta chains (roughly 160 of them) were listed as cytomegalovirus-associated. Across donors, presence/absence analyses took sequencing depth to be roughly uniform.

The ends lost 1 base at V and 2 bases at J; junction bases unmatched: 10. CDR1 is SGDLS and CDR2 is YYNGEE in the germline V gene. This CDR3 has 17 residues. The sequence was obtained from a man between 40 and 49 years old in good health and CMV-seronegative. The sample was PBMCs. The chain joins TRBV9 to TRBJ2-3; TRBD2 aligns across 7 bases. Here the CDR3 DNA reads TGTGCCAGCAGCGTACTCGGGAGGAGGGGTCCCACAGATACGCAGTATTTT. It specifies CASSVLGRRGPTDTQYF.